This T cell receptor (beta chain) was recovered during a study of regulatory T cells. The primer mix had 52 TRBV and 13 TRBJ primers. The table came from immunoSEQ multiplex PCR; TCRdb's copy has only in-frame clones and leaves some out. The data hold about 35,000 clones, with 89% observed a single time. Every patient with CD3G deficiency had evidence of autoimmunity. Patients aged 2 to 39 years had fewer naive and more memory CD4+ and CD8+ T cells. Sorting split CD4+ cells into CD25-high CD127-low Tregs and CD25-low CD127-high conventional T cells. With respect to this clone: As yet, its antigen is unknown.

General study points: In CD3G-deficient patients, conventional CD4+ T cells were enriched for hydrophobic CDR3 residues at positions 6 and 7.

The source material was conventional CD4+ T cells sorted from blood. The TCR comes from a person aged 18 to 30 with CD3G deficiency.

The CDR3 DNA reads as TGTGCCAGCTCCGCGGCACCGCGGCCATTAGCTAACTATGGCTACACCTTC. Translating gives CASSAAPRPLANYGYTF. The gene calls are TRBV18 and TRBJ1-2; D unresolved. CDR1 and CDR2 (germline): KGHSH, LQKENI. This CDR3 has 17 amino acids. The germline V and J ends were trimmed by 6 bases and 0 bases, with 20 bases remaining between them.